This entry is about one TCR beta chain. The clone's antigen remains unknown. Base quality data are lacking; no much larger clone is found one base away. Each donor gave one peripheral blood draw, roughly 0.12 L on average, collected into heparinised tubes. A BD FACSAria II was used to sort naive, central memory, regulatory and stem cell-like memory CD4+ T cells with a panel that included CD45RO, CCR7, CD25, CD127, CD95 and CD27. All sorted populations exceeded 95% purity. PBMCs were isolated immediately by Lymphoprep density gradient centrifugation and stained directly without culture. So that batch effects would be minimized, each experiment stained and sorted samples in pairs, pairing one healthy donor with one patient. The entry originates in a study of beta chain features in type 1 diabetes (dated by TCRdb to between 2018 and 2020). Study-wide context: Mean age, gender distribution, total cell number and subset yield did not differ between patients and healthy donors. A total of roughly 98,000,000 sorted cells were examined across all samples, and RNA yield correlated strongly with the number of cells per subset. In the study, TCRB repertoires of sorted circulating CD4+ T cell subsets from recently diagnosed type 1 diabetes patients were compared with those of matched healthy donors. Whereas all 30 or so donors provided naive and central memory subsets, regulatory and stem cell-like memory subsets were isolated from just 8 patients and about 8 healthy donors. General conclusions and limits of the study: Because cDNA was sequenced instead of genomic DNA, activated cells with high expression could be over-represented, although the groups did not differ in activation or CD3 levels. At VDJ recombination sites, type 1 diabetes patients had fewer insertions and more deleted nucleotides, which implies abnormalities in thymic rearrangement. A moderate but significant shortening of TCRB CDR3 length was observed in type 1 diabetes patients in all four CD4+ subsets. The naive, central memory and regulatory TCRB repertoires appeared to resemble one another more closely among patients than among healthy donors. Because small numbers of individuals were included in the HLA sub-analyses, any influence of HLA type on TCRB rearrangement was left unresolved. Shorter templates might have been favored by PCR, but patient and control samples were amplified and corrected together, so both groups would have been affected equally by any skew.

The CDR3 holds 12 amino acids from the cysteine to the phenylalanine. Here the CDR3 DNA is all that survives: 36 bases in frame from base 1. The germline V gene provides CDR1 SGDLS and CDR2 YYNGEE. A distance of 15 bases separates the germline ends of V and J, which lose 3 bases and 12 bases respectively. All of the isolated RNA was reverse transcribed with the High Capacity cDNA Reverse Transcription Kit, so expressed TCRB transcripts were sequenced. Deep immunoSEQ sequencing was applied to naive, central memory and regulatory T cell samples, giving an average of around 3.4 million total reads per sample. Sorted cells were lysed in RLT buffer, and RNA was extracted using DNase-treated RNeasy Micro or Mini kits according to cell number. To prevent cross-contamination, each cell subset was processed individually, whereas patient and healthy donor samples were processed jointly. The immunoSEQ multiplex PCR was used to amplify TCRB sequences from cDNA, generating 87-bp fragments that spanned the CDR3 region. The amplicons were sequenced using the Illumina HiSeq platform. On the study's bioinformatics: PCR bias was corrected computationally using synthetic template baselines, and reads within Hamming distance 2 were collapsed, with unmergeable singletons discarded. Reads were aligned against IMGT to assign V, D and J genes, CDR3 length and insertions or deletions at six rearrangement sites. Within each subset, clonotype counts were normalized to the number of sorted cells before true diversity and Gini coefficients were calculated with the tcR R package. The overlap coefficient, calculated on TCRB nucleotide sequences, was used to quantify repertoire sharing. As a proxy for the pre-selection repertoire, out-of-frame TCRB sequences from naive cells were analyzed. TCRdb re-hosts the immuneACCESS table, in-frame sequences only. Its copies lack some clones; in the studies checked, an unresolved V gene accounts for under half of them, and the cause for the rest is not known. V and J calls and clone size are those listed in that table; D and trimming were worked out from the DNA. The sample table lists fewer than 350,000 clones, 20% of them with a count of one. The ten biggest clones cover around 0.04% of the sample.

Recombination linked TRBV9 to TRBJ1-1; the D gene is not confidently resolved. This clonotype was obtained from a young woman in good health. The source material was naive CD4+ T cells from blood. The cell subset or site label on this specimen signifies: true naive CD4+ T cells. The nucleotides are TGTGCCAGCAGCGGATACGTCAGGTTGCCTTTCTTT. This encodes CASSGYVRLPFF. Extended through the reference TRBV9 and TRBJ1-1 proteins, this CDR3 yields the full variable domain: DSGVTQTPKHLITATGQRVTLRCSPRSGDLSVYWYQQSLDQGLQFLIQYYNGEERAKGNILERFSAQQFPDLHSELNLSSLELGDSALYFCASSGYVRLPFFGQGTRLTVV.